These 26 T cell receptor beta chains came from one sample sequenced in a study of regulatory T cells in long-lasting Graves disease listed by TCRdb under 2021. Libraries were built with multiplex PCR. Instrument used: Illumina HiSeq 4000. TCR beta libraries were built with iRepertoire HTBI primers and Arm-PCR amplification of CDR3 regions. TCRdb applied fastp at Q25 and MiXCR to the public reads, then kept only in-frame beta chains. Rows are unified per CDR3 protein, each entry keeping the most common DNA and genes. This sample has around 400,000 distinct CDR3 sequences in its table, and roughly 15% of those were observed once. Approximately 21% of the sample comes from the top ten. Per the publication, the time point label means: newly diagnosed GD, antithyroid drugs for less than 3 months. For both TCR sequencing and RNA sequencing, RNA was extracted from PBMCs using TRIzol. Source: peripheral blood mononuclear cells (PBMCs), taken at new diagnosis, from a patient treated with antithyroid drugs. All receptors derive from a female donor with Graves disease.

The chain combines TRBV27 with TRBJ1-3; D is unclear. The CDR3 extends over 13 amino acids. Trimming pared 4 bases from V and 4 bases from J, leaving 8 bases between. Per the germline V gene, CDR1 is MNHEY and CDR2 is SMNVEV (reference sequence). CDR3 residues: CASSWNKGNTIYF. CDR3 nucleotide sequence: TGTGCCAGCAGTTGGAACAAAGGAAACACCATATATTTT.

Only one count was recorded for this clonotype. Possible read error: a much larger clone is one base away. This chain uses TRBV28 with TRBJ1-4; D ambiguous. Germline CDR1 reads MDHEN; CDR2 reads SYDVKM. CDR3 length: 16 amino acids. CDR3 region: CVSSSPKVYGSEKLFF. The CDR3 DNA follows: TGTGTCAGCAGTTCCCCCAAGGTCTACGGGAGTGAAAAACTGTTTTTT. The full variable domain, with the rest looked up from reference TRBV28 and TRBJ1-4, is DVKVTQSSRYLVKRTGEKVFLECVQDMDHENMFWYRQDPGLGLRLIYFSYDVKMKEKGDIPEGYSVSREKKERFSLILESASTNQTSMYLCVSSSPKVYGSEKLFFGSGTQLSVL.

This clonotype was seen many times. This chain links TRBV29-1 with TRBJ2-5; possibly TRBD1 for D (6 bases). The CDR3 extends over 16 amino acids. CDR1 is SQVTM and CDR2 is ANQGSEA in the germline V gene. V was pared by 2 bases and J by 2 bases, with 18 bases between. CDR3 amino acids: CSVELRDTVYQETQYF. The CDR3 DNA is TGCAGCGTTGAACTGAGGGACACAGTCTATCAAGAGACCCAGTACTTC.

Note on this clonotype: A read error may be the cause here, since a much bigger clone is one base away. The DNA of the CDR3 is TGTGCCACCAGCAGAGAGAGGACCCAGGGGGCTTTCTTT. Translation: CATSRERTQGAFF. The genes are TRBV15 and TRBJ1-1; TRBD1 is a possible D gene (6 bases). This CDR3 spans 13 amino acids. In germline, CDR1 is LNHNV, CDR2 YYDKDF (reference sequence). V lost 0 bases and J 11 bases, leaving 13 bases between the germline ends. Full variable domain (missing parts from reference TRBV15 and TRBJ1-1): DAMVIQNPRYQVTQFGKPVTLSCSQTLNHNVMYWYQQKSSQAPKLLFHYYDKDFNNEADTPDNFQSRRPNTSFCFLDIRSPGLGDTAMYLCATSRERTQGAFFGQGTRLTVV.

This clonotype was recorded many times. This rearrangement joins TRBV6-2 or TRBV6-3 to TRBJ1-1; perhaps TRBD1 as D (5 bases). V gave up 5 bases and J gave up 4 bases, with 11 bases separating them. CDR1 and CDR2 from the germline V gene are MNHEY and SVGEGT. The CDR3 contains 13 residues. Here the CDR3 reads CASSTNGGTEAFF. In DNA form, the CDR3 reads TGTGCCAGCAGTACTAATGGGGGCACTGAAGCTTTCTTT.

Ten or more counts support this clonotype. As DNA, the CDR3 is TGCAGCGTTGAAGTTCACCGGCCCGGGGACCGAAGAAACTACGAGCAGTACTTC. Protein sequence: CSVEVHRPGDRRNYEQYF. The chain combines TRBV29-1 with TRBJ2-7, with D possibly called TRBD1 or TRBD2 (5 bases each). This CDR3 contains 18 residues. Looked up from germline, CDR1 is SQVTM and CDR2 is ANQGSEA. V lost 1 base, J lost 3 bases, and 25 bases lay in between.

This chain connects TRBV3-1 to TRBJ2-5; D uncertain. Trimming removed 0 bases from V and 5 bases from J, with 13 bases in between. The CDR3 length is 15 residues. Germline V gives CDR1 LGHDT, CDR2 YNNKEL (reference sequence). The CDR3 protein is CASSQDVSPLETQYF. The CDR3 DNA is TGTGCCAGCAGCCAAGATGTGAGTCCTTTGGAGACCCAGTACTTC.

The sample holds many counts of this clonotype. The chain carries TRBV7-3 and TRBJ1-2; D perhaps matches TRBD1 (5 bases). CDR1 and CDR2 from the germline V gene are SGHTA and FQGTGA. Trimming removed 4 bases from V and 3 bases from J, with 18 bases in between. The CDR3 is 16 residues long. CDR3 sequence: CASSSGQLWGDYGYTF. The CDR3 nucleotides read TGTGCCAGCAGCTCGGGCCAGTTGTGGGGGGACTATGGCTACACCTTC.

This clonotype was observed a few times. The chain joins TRBV6-2 or TRBV6-3 to TRBJ2-1, with D perhaps given as TRBD1 or TRBD2 (5 bases each). There are 15 residues in the CDR3. V was cut by 3 bases and J by 9 bases, with 18 bases left in between. Germline loops: CDR1 MNHEY, CDR2 SVGEGT. The CDR3 protein is CASSYSQGAVREQFF. The CDR3 DNA follows: TGTGCCAGCAGTTATTCCCAGGGAGCTGTCCGTGAGCAGTTCTTC.

The chain has TRBV27 and TRBJ2-1; D unresolved. The J call may be wrong; the DNA end is better matched by TRBJ2-5. Germline CDR1 is MNHEY and CDR2 is SMNVEV (reference sequence). There are 13 residues in the CDR3. The DNA for the CDR3 is TGTGCCAGCAGTTCCCGTCTGGGAGAGACCCAGTACTTC. Its protein product is CASSSRLGETQYF.

This clonotype came up a few times. The chain employs TRBV20-1 and TRBJ2-5; the D gene is possibly TRBD1 (7 bases). There are 12 residues in the CDR3. V lost 8 bases and J lost 1, with 11 bases in between. Looked up from germline, CDR1 is DFQATT and CDR2 is SNEGSKA (reference sequence). The CDR3 region has the DNA TGCAGTTCCCAGGGGGGCCAAGAGACCCAGTACTTC. Translated: CSSQGGQETQYF.

This clonotype was detected many times. The V call is TRBV6-1, the J call TRBJ2-7, with a weak D call TRBD2 (5 bases). Looked up from germline, CDR1 is MNHNS and CDR2 is SASEGT. Trimming removed 4 bases from V and 3 bases from J, with 10 bases in between. The CDR3 runs 13 residues. The CDR3 nucleotides read TGTGCCAGCAGTGGGTGGACTCTCTACGAGCAGTACTTC. Translating gives CASSGWTLYEQYF.

In its sample, this clonotype was seen a few times. A read error may explain this, as a much larger clone is one base away. The chain has TRBV20-1 and TRBJ2-5, with a tentative D call TRBD1 (6 bases). There are 14 residues in the CDR3. Germline assignment: CDR1 DFQATT and CDR2 SNEGSKA (reference sequence). CDR3 sequence: CSARNYRAQETRYF. CDR3 nucleotide sequence: TGCAGTGCTAGAAACTACAGGGCCCAAGAGACCCGGTACTTC.

This clonotype was counted many times. A read error may account for a junction end that differs from germline. The rearrangement uses TRBV5-1 and TRBJ2-3; D is uncertain. The CDR3 extends over 15 amino acids. Germline values: CDR1 SGHRS, CDR2 YFSETQ. Written as DNA, the CDR3 is TGTGCCAGCAGCGCTGGGTCTAGTTTTACAGATACGCAGTATTTT. Translation: CASSAGSSFTDTQYF.

This clonotype was detected only a few times. This is likely an artifact of a read error, given a far larger clone one base away. The chain combines TRBV11-2 with TRBJ2-1; no definite D call. CDR1 is SGHAT, CDR2 FQNNGV, per germline. The CDR3 is made up of 14 amino acids. The CDR3 bases are TGTGCCAGCAGCTTCAGAGGCCCCTACAATAAGCAGTTCTTC. Its protein product is CASSFRGPYNKQFF.

This clonotype was detected a few times. V usage is TRBV20-1 and J usage is TRBJ2-7, with 9 nucleotides matching TRBD2. Germline V gene sequence: CDR1 DFQATT, CDR2 SNEGSKA (reference sequence). The V and J ends lost 2 bases and 3 bases, in that order; junction bases with no gene match: 8. This CDR3 has 15 residues. The CDR3 protein is CSARSVTSGDYEQYF. The CDR3 DNA reads as TGCAGTGCTAGATCCGTGACTAGCGGAGACTACGAGCAGTACTTC.

The rearrangement uses TRBV6-4 and TRBJ2-1; D gene ambiguous. Germline CDR1 reads MRHNA; CDR2 reads SNTAGT. The CDR3 loop spans 13 amino acids. Trimming removed 4 bases from V and 5 bases from J, with 9 bases in between. Here the CDR3 DNA reads TGTGCCAGCAGTGTAGACGGAAACAATGAGCAGTTCTTC. Translated, it gives CASSVDGNNEQFF.

This clonotype was detected ten times or more. The genes are TRBV7-2 and TRBJ2-3; TRBD2 aligns across 16 bases. Germline V CDR1 and CDR2: SGHTA, FQGNSA. CDR3 length: 15 residues. With 1 base clipped from V and 10 bases from J, the junction kept 2 bases outside the gene matches. This CDR3 is CASSLGGLAGGPQYF. The DNA of the CDR3 is TGTGCCAGCAGCTTAGGGGGACTAGCGGGAGGGCCGCAGTATTTT.

This clonotype appeared a few times. This chain joins TRBV4-3 and TRBJ2-3, with 7 bases identical to TRBD2. Germline trimming cut 1 base from V and 5 bases from J; bases unmatched to any gene: 6. The germline V gene has CDR1 LGHNA and CDR2 YSLEER. The CDR3 extends over 15 amino acids. DNA of the CDR3: TGCGCCAGCAGCCAAGCACTAGCGATCGTAGATACGCAGTATTTT. Its translation is CASSQALAIVDTQYF.

This clonotype has ten or more counts. The chain combines TRBV7-9 with TRBJ1-2, with D perhaps TRBD1 (5 bases). The germline CDR1 and CDR2 sequences are SEHNR and FQNEAQ (reference sequence). The ends were cut back, 5 bases at V and 8 bases at J, with 12 bases in the middle. The CDR3 totals 12 residues. The CDR3 DNA sequence: TGTGCCAGCAGCCTCCCCGGACACGGCTACACCTTC. This codes for CASSLPGHGYTF.

The chain has TRBV7-9 and TRBJ2-1, with D possibly TRBD2 on 7 matching bases. This CDR3 spans 19 amino acids. Germline CDR1 is SEHNR and CDR2 is FQNEAQ (reference sequence). Trimming left V 0 bases short and J 4 bases short, with 22 bases between. In DNA, the CDR3 is TGTGCCAGCAGCTTAGCTTTCCGGCGGGGGCGAAATGGATACAATGAGCAGTTCTTC. Protein product: CASSLAFRRGRNGYNEQFF. The variable domain in full, completed from reference TRBV7-9 and TRBJ2-1, reads DTGVSQNPRHKITKRGQNVTFRCDPISEHNRLYWYRQTLGQGPEFLTYFQNEAQLEKSRLLSDRFSAERPKGSFSTLEIQRTEQGDSAMYLCASSLAFRRGRNGYNEQFFGPGTRLTVL.

On this clonotype: This may be a read error, as it is one base from a much larger clone. The J gene is TRBJ2-7, the V gene TRBV6-1; D perhaps matches TRBD1 (7 bases). The CDR3 runs 17 residues. V was pared by 2 bases and J by 0 bases, with 17 bases between. The germline gives CDR1 MNHNS, CDR2 SASEGT. CDR3 sequence: CASSEMWRDSFSYEQYF. CDR3 DNA: TGTGCCAGCAGTGAAATGTGGCGGGACAGCTTCTCCTACGAGCAGTACTTC.

The chain is built from TRBV3-1 and TRBJ2-3; D not certain. This CDR3 spans 14 amino acids. V dropped 4 bases and J dropped 1 base, with 9 bases sitting between them. Per germline, CDR1 LGHDT and CDR2 YNNKEL (reference sequence). CDR3 amino acids: CASSLSQRTDTQYF. For the CDR3, the DNA is TGTGCCAGCAGCCTCAGCCAGCGCACAGATACGCAGTATTTT.

This clonotype showed up many times. The rearrangement joins TRBV6-1 to TRBJ1-4; 9 bases agree with TRBD1. Germline-derived CDR1 and CDR2 are MNHNS and SASEGT. The CDR3 totals 15 residues. Losses at the gene ends were 6 bases for V and 7 bases for J; bases not matched to a gene: 9. The chain's CDR3 is CASRDTGTGPEKLFF. Here the CDR3 DNA reads TGTGCCAGCAGGGACACCGGGACAGGGCCTGAAAAACTGTTTTTT.

This clonotype was counted many times. The chain joins TRBV30 to TRBJ2-1; D perhaps matches TRBD1 (6 bases). The CDR3 totals 12 residues. V was shortened by 3 bases and J by 10 bases, with 13 bases between the two germline ends. Per germline, CDR1 GTSNPN and CDR2 SVGIG (reference sequence). The CDR3 reads CAWRMTGTEQFF. CDR3 bases: TGTGCCTGGAGGATGACCGGGACAGAGCAGTTCTTC. The entire variable domain, with the rest obtained from reference TRBV30 and TRBJ2-1, is as follows: SQTIHQWPATLVQPVGSPLSLECTVEGTSNPNLYWYRQAAGRGLQLLFYSVGIGQISSEVPQNLSASRPQDRQFILSSKKLLLSDSGFYLCAWRMTGTEQFFGPGTRLTVL.

Many counts were recorded for this clonotype. This chain connects TRBV12-3 or TRBV12-4 to TRBJ2-3, with 8 bases fitting TRBD1. V lost 8 bases to trimming and J lost 4 bases; unmatched junction nucleotides: 2. This CDR3 is 12 amino acids long. CDR3 residues: CASLTGADTQYF. Written as DNA, the CDR3 is TGTGCCAGCTTGACAGGGGCAGATACGCAGTATTTT.